These T cell receptor beta chains were read from a single sample in a study of CD8+ T cells in alopecia areata. Sequencing used immunoSEQ multiplex PCR; TCRdb keeps in-frame clones, though not all of them. In the table there are roughly 200,000 clones, around three fifths of which are singletons. The specimen was CD8+ T cells sorted from blood. The origin of the receptors is a human donor in good health. CDR3s include the opening cysteine and the closing phenylalanine or tryptophan. Fields, in order: J gene, V gene, D gene, clone size, CDR3 DNA, CDR3 protein. A D gene is named only where the DNA matches it firmly. Part of the rows lack a size; the others show once, few, many or a class for expanded clones.

TRBJ2-3 TRBV28 NA few TGTGCCAGCAGCCCCAGGGGCGGGGGAGTCACAGATACGCAGTATTTT CASSPRGGGVTDTQYF
TRBJ2-5 TRBV13 TRBD2 few TGTGCCAGCGCGACGAGCGGGGGGGCCAGTGTCGAGACCCAGTACTTC CASATSGGASVETQYF
TRBJ2-3 TRBV9 NA NA TGTGCCAGCAGCCCCCAGATTCCCACAGATACGCAGTATTTT CASSPQIPTDTQYF
TRBJ1-1 TRBV30 TRBD1 NA TGTGCCTGCCCGAGACAGGGAGGGGTTGTCACTGAAGCTTTCTTT CACPRQGGVVTEAFF
TRBJ2-2 TRBV5-1 NA few TGCGCCAGCAGCTTGGATTACTCGAGGGTGACCGGGGAGCTGTTTTTT CASSLDYSRVTGELFF
TRBJ1-2 TRBV29-1 NA NA TGCAGCGCGAGGGGAACCGGTGGCTACACCTTC CSARGTGGYTF
TRBJ1-1 TRBV2 TRBD1 few TGTGCCAGCAGTAAGGGGGCAGGCGGGACCACTGAAGCTTTCTTT CASSKGAGGTTEAFF
TRBJ1-5 TRBV6-5 NA NA TGTGCCAGCGGCCGGGACCTTCAGAGTCAGCCCCAGCATTTT CASGRDLQSQPQHF
TRBJ1-5 TRBV5-1 TRBD1 NA TGCGCCAGCAGCCTCGGGACAGCCGATAGCAATCAGCCCCAGCATTTT CASSLGTADSNQPQHF
TRBJ2-1 TRBV29-1 TRBD2 NA TGCAGCGTACCACTAGCGGGGGGCTCCTACAATGAGCAGTTCTTC CSVPLAGGSYNEQFF
TRBJ2-5 TRBV2 NA few TGTGCCAGCAGCCCGGGGCTGAGGGAGACCCAGTACTTC CASSPGLRETQYF
TRBJ2-1 TRBV2 NA once TGTGCCAGCAGTGACGGCCTATCCCTTAACAATGAGCAGTTCTTC CASSDGLSLNNEQFF
TRBJ1-1 TRBV7-9 TRBD1 few TGTGCCAGCACCGACTTAAGGACAGGGAAGAACACTGAAGCTTTCTTT CASTDLRTGKNTEAFF
TRBJ1-2 TRBV13 TRBD1 NA TGTGCCAGCAGCCCCGACAGGGGACGGAGTGGCTACACCTTC CASSPDRGRSGYTF
TRBJ1-1 TRBV2 NA once TGTGCCAGCAGTGGAGGGGGTGAAGCTTTCTTT CASSGGGEAFF
TRBJ2-3 TRBV7-9 NA NA TGTGCCAGCAGCTCCCCCTCACCGAATACGCAGTATTTT CASSSPSPNTQYF
TRBJ2-3 TRBV28 NA NA TGTGCCAGCACCGTAGGGGATACGCAGTATTTT CASTVGDTQYF
TRBJ1-1 TRBV29-1 NA NA TGCAGCGTCGGGACGCGCATGGAAGCTTTCTTT CSVGTRMEAFF
TRBJ2-2 TRBV29-1 TRBD1 NA TGCAGCTCACGGGGACAGGGGGACACCGGGGAGCTGTTTTTT CSSRGQGDTGELFF
TRBJ2-7 TRBV5-6 NA NA TGTGCCAGCAGCGAAGGGACTTCTACCGAGCAGTACTTC CASSEGTSTEQYF
TRBJ2-5 TRBV2 NA once TGTGCCAGCAGTGAACGGGGGCTAGCTCTCGGCGAGACCCAGTACTTC CASSERGLALGETQYF
TRBJ2-5 TRBV27 NA NA TGTGCCAGCAGTTTATCCGGGGGCCCCCAGTACTTC CASSLSGGPQYF
TRBJ2-3 TRBV27 TRBD1 NA TGTGCCAGCAGTTTATTCAGCGTACAGGGGACCACAGATACGCAGTATTTT CASSLFSVQGTTDTQYF
TRBJ2-6 TRBV7-6 TRBD1 NA TGTGCCAGCAGCTTAGCGTCGGCAGGGGGCTCTGGGGCCAACGTCCTGACTTTC CASSLASAGGSGANVLTF
TRBJ2-2 TRBV4-1 TRBD1 few TGCGCCAGCAGCCACGGACAGGGGGCCCCCGGGGAGCTGTTTTTT CASSHGQGAPGELFF